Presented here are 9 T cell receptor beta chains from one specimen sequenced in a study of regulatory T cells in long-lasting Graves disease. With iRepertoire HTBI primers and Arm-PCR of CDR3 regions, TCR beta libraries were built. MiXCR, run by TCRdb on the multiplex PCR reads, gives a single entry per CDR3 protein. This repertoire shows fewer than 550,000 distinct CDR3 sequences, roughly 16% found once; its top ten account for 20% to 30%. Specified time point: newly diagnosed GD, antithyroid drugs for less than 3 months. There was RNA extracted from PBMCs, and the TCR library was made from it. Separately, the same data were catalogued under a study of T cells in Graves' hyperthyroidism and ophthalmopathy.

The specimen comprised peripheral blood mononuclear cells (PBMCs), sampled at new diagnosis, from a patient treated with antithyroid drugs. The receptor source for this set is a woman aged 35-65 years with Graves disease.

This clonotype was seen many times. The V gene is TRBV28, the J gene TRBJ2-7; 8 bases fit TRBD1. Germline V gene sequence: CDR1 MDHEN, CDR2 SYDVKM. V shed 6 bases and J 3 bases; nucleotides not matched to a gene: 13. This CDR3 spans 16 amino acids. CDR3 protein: CASSAPAGTGNYEQYF. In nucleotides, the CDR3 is TGTGCCAGCAGCGCTCCGGCCGGGACAGGAAACTACGAGCAGTACTTC.

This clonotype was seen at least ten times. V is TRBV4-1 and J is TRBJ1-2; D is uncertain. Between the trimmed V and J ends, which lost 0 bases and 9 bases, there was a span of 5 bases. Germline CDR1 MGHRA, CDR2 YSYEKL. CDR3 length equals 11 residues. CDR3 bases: TGCGCCAGCAGCCAAGATTATAGCTACACCTTC. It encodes CASSQDYSYTF.

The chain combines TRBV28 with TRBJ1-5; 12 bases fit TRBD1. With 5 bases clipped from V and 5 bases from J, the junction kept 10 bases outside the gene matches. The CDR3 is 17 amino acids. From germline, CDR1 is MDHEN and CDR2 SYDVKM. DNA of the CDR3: TGTGCCAGCAGTCCTTGGGACAGGGGGCGCGGTGATCAGCCCCAGCATTTT. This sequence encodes CASSPWDRGRGDQPQHF.

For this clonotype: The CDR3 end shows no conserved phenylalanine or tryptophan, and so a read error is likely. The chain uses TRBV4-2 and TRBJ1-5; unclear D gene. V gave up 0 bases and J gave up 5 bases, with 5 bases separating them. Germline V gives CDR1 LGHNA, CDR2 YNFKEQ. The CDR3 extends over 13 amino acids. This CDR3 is CASSQEQDQPQHL. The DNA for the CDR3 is TGTGCCAGCAGCCAAGAACAAGATCAGCCCCAGCATTTA.

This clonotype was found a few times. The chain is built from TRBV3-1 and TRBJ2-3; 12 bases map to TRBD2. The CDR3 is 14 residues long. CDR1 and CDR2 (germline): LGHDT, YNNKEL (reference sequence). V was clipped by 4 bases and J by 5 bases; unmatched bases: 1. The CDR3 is CASSRLAGEDTQYF. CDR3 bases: TGTGCCAGCAGCCGACTAGCGGGGGAAGATACGCAGTATTTT.

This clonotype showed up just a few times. This chain's CDR3 is CASSSGGDQPQHF. The CDR3 coding sequence is TGCGCCAGCAGCTCGGGGGGAGATCAGCCCCAGCATTTT. V is TRBV4-1 and J is TRBJ1-5; tentatively, D is TRBD1 (5 bases). This CDR3 is 13 amino acids long. The germline V and J ends were trimmed by 5 bases and 5 bases, with 10 bases remaining between them. Germline V lookup: CDR1 MGHRA, CDR2 YSYEKL.

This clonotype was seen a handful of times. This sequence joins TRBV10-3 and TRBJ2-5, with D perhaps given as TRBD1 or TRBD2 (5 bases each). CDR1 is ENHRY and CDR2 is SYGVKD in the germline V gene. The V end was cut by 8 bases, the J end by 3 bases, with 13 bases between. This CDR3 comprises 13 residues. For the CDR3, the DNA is TGTGCCATCGGGGACCTGGGGGAAGAGACCCAGTACTTC. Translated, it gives CAIGDLGEETQYF.

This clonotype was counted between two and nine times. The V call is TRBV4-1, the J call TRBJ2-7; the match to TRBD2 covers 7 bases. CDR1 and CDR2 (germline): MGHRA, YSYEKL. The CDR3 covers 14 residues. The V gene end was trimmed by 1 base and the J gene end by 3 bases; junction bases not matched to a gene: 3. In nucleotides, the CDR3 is TGCGCCAGCAGCCAAGGGGGGGGGAACTACGAGCAGTACTTC. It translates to CASSQGGGNYEQYF.

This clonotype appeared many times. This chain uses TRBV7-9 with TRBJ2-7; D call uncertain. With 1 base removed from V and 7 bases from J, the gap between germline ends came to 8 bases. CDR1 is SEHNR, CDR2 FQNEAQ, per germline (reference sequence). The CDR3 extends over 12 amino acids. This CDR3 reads CASSLVVTEQYF. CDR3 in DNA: TGTGCCAGCAGCTTAGTTGTTACAGAGCAGTACTTC.